Shown below are 19 T cell receptor beta chains from a single sample sequenced in a study of T cell responses to AZD1222 COVID-19 vaccine. Clones were sequenced by immunoSEQ multiplex PCR, and TCRdb holds only the in-frame ones, with some missing. The table shows over 120,000 clones, with under 95% occurring only once. This specimen consisted of peripheral blood, obtained on day 0 of AZD1222 vaccination. The receptors were gathered from an adult in good health.

The rearrangement joins TRBV7-2 to TRBJ1-3; D is unresolved. The CDR3 is made up of 16 amino acids. The V and J ends lost 5 bases and 4 bases respectively, with 18 bases between them. CDR1 SGHTA and CDR2 FQGNSA come from the germline V gene. CDR3 bases: TGTGCCAGCAGCCGGGCACCTCGCAACCTCGGAAACACCATATATTTT. It is translated as CASSRAPRNLGNTIYF.

This clone was seen just once. The rearrangement joins TRBV19 to TRBJ1-2, with a tentative D call TRBD1 (6 bases). CDR1 and CDR2 (germline): LNHDA, SQIVND (reference sequence). Trimming cost V 7 bases and J 8 bases, with 11 bases left between them. The CDR3 length is 11 residues. The CDR3 DNA follows: TGTGCCAGTACCGGGGGCTGGGGCTACACCTTC. This codes for CASTGGWGYTF. The full variable domain, with the rest looked up from reference TRBV19 and TRBJ1-2, is DGGITQSPKYLFRKEGQNVTLSCEQNLNHDAMYWYRQDPGQGLRLIYYSQIVNDFQKGDIAEGYSVSREKKESFPLTVTSAQKNPTAFYLCASTGGWGYTFGSGTRLTVV.

The V gene is TRBV30, the J gene TRBJ1-3; D is uncertain. CDR3 length: 15 residues. With 3 bases removed from V and 2 bases from J, the gap between germline ends came to 14 bases. In germline, CDR1 is GTSNPN, CDR2 SVGIG (reference sequence). CDR3 sequence reads: CAWSPKKGAGNTIYF. For the CDR3, the DNA is TGTGCCTGGAGCCCGAAAAAAGGTGCTGGAAACACCATATATTTT. The full variable domain, its missing parts supplied by reference TRBV30 and TRBJ1-3, is SQTIHQWPATLVQPVGSPLSLECTVEGTSNPNLYWYRQAAGRGLQLLFYSVGIGQISSEVPQNLSASRPQDRQFILSSKKLLLSDSGFYLCAWSPKKGAGNTIYFGEGSWLTVV.

The chain links TRBV20-1 to TRBJ2-2; a weak D match, TRBD1 (5 bases). Deletions cut 3 bases from V and 8 bases from J, with 13 bases between. Per the germline V gene, CDR1 is DFQATT and CDR2 is SNEGSKA (reference sequence). This CDR3 has 13 amino acids. The CDR3 DNA follows: TGCAGTGCTAGTCCTGTCTGGACAGGGGAGCTGTTTTTT. Amino acids: CSASPVWTGELFF.

The chain has TRBV30 and TRBJ1-1; D remains unclear. The CDR3 loop spans 13 amino acids. Germline assignment: CDR1 GTSNPN and CDR2 SVGIG (reference sequence). With 0 bases removed from V and 1 base from J, the gap between germline ends came to 6 bases. CDR3 residues: CAWSVEQNTEAFF. The CDR3 DNA follows: TGTGCCTGGAGTGTGGAACAGAACACTGAAGCTTTCTTT. Full variable domain (missing parts from reference TRBV30 and TRBJ1-1): SQTIHQWPATLVQPVGSPLSLECTVEGTSNPNLYWYRQAAGRGLQLLFYSVGIGQISSEVPQNLSASRPQDRQFILSSKKLLLSDSGFYLCAWSVEQNTEAFFGQGTRLTVV.

The gene calls are TRBV5-8 and TRBJ1-1, with D uncertain. Per the germline V gene, CDR1 is SGHTS and CDR2 is YDEGEE. V lost 2 bases and J 8 bases, leaving 13 bases between the germline ends. CDR3 size: 13 residues. For the CDR3, the DNA is TGTGCCAGCAGCTTTGGCCGAGGAAGGGAAGCTTTCTTT. The encoded protein is CASSFGRGREAFF.

The genes are TRBV5-1 and TRBJ1-6; D is ambiguous. The CDR3 spans 16 residues. From germline, CDR1 is SGHRS and CDR2 YFSETQ. V was cut by 6 bases and J by 0 bases, with 13 bases left in between. CDR3 protein: CASKITDRSYNSPLHF. The CDR3 coding sequence is TGCGCCAGCAAGATCACCGACCGCTCCTATAATTCACCCCTCCACTTT.

The rearrangement links TRBV28 to TRBJ2-1; TRBD1 matches at 10 bases. Per germline, CDR1 MDHEN and CDR2 SYDVKM. CDR3 length: 15 amino acids. Unmatched junction bases numbered 8, after V lost 7 bases and J lost 5 bases. This CDR3 is CASTSGGQGNNEQFF. CDR3 nucleotides: TGTGCCAGCACTTCCGGGGGACAGGGGAACAATGAGCAGTTCTTC.

This clone was found a few times. The rearrangement links TRBV4-3 to TRBJ1-4; the match to TRBD1 covers 10 bases. Per the germline V gene, CDR1 is LGHNA and CDR2 is YSLEER. The J segment lost 8 bases and the V segment lost 4 bases, leaving 4 bases of the junction unmatched. The CDR3 consists of 14 residues. In DNA, the CDR3 is TGCGCCAGCAGCCGGGACAGGGGATACGAAAAACTGTTTTTT. Amino acids: CASSRDRGYEKLFF.

The J gene is TRBJ1-3, the V gene TRBV11-3; 7 bases map to TRBD1. With 0 bases clipped from V and 0 bases from J, the junction kept 11 bases outside the gene matches. The CDR3 runs to 19 residues. Germline V CDR1 and CDR2: SGHNT, YENEEA. CDR3 residues: CASSLDQGGSRFSGNTIYF. CDR3 nucleotides: TGTGCCAGCAGCTTAGACCAAGGGGGCAGTCGCTTCTCTGGAAACACCATATATTTT.

The V gene is TRBV3-1 (or the pseudogene TRBV3-2), the J gene TRBJ1-2; D is perhaps TRBD1 (5 bases). Germline CDR1 is LGHDT and CDR2 is YNNKEL (reference sequence). This CDR3 spans 13 amino acids. Trimming removed 4 bases from V and 8 bases from J, with 14 bases in between. The CDR3 loop is CASSPRERGGYTF. CDR3 bases: TGTGCCAGCAGCCCCAGGGAGAGGGGAGGCTACACCTTC.

V is TRBV7-8 and J is TRBJ1-4; no clear D gene. Germline assignment: CDR1 SGHVS and CDR2 FQNEAQ. Trimming cost V 5 bases and J 0 bases, with 10 bases left between them. The length of the CDR3 is 15 residues. CDR3 sequence: CASSHGGSTNEKLFF. DNA for the CDR3: TGTGCCAGCAGCCATGGCGGATCAACTAATGAAAAACTGTTTTTT.

The chain carries TRBV7-2 and TRBJ1-6; D is perhaps TRBD1 (6 bases). Between the trimmed V and J ends, which lost 6 bases and 7 bases, there was a span of 13 bases. The CDR3 length is 14 residues. Germline CDR1 and CDR2: SGHTA and FQGNSA. DNA for the CDR3: TGTGCCAGCAGACCTCAGGGGCCCAATTCACCCCTCCACTTT. It translates to CASRPQGPNSPLHF.

This clone is a singleton in its sample. J is TRBJ1-5 and V is TRBV19, with TRBD1 identical over 9 bases. This CDR3 contains 14 residues. Germline CDR1 reads LNHDA; CDR2 reads SQIVND (reference sequence). V was clipped by 5 bases and J by 7 bases; unmatched bases: 6. In DNA, the CDR3 is TGTGCCAGTAGTGCAACAGGGGGCGGACAGCCCCAGCATTTT. The encoded protein is CASSATGGGQPQHF.

The chain has TRBV3-1 (or the pseudogene TRBV3-2) and TRBJ2-1, with D tentatively TRBD2 (6 bases). The V gene lost 5 bases and the J gene lost 4 bases, with 12 bases spanning the gap. Germline V gene data show CDR1 as LGHDT and CDR2 as YNNKEL (reference sequence). CDR3 size: 14 residues. The CDR3 sequence is CASSRKGGYNEQFF. For the CDR3, the DNA is TGTGCCAGCAGCAGGAAGGGAGGTTACAATGAGCAGTTCTTC.

This chain uses TRBV19 with TRBJ1-6; TRBD1 matches at 8 bases. V was pared by 5 bases and J by 6 bases, with 6 bases of the junction left unmatched. In germline, CDR1 is LNHDA, CDR2 SQIVND (reference sequence). This CDR3 is built from 15 residues. The CDR3 DNA is TGTGCCAGTAGTGTTTACGACAGGGGTAATTCACCCCTCCACTTT. Residues: CASSVYDRGNSPLHF. The entire variable domain, with the rest obtained from reference TRBV19 and TRBJ1-6, is as follows: DGGITQSPKYLFRKEGQNVTLSCEQNLNHDAMYWYRQDPGQGLRLIYYSQIVNDFQKGDIAEGYSVSREKKESFPLTVTSAQKNPTAFYLCASSVYDRGNSPLHFGNGTRLTVT.

The chain employs TRBV2 and TRBJ1-3; weak D call: TRBD1 (6 bases). The CDR3 length is 12 residues. V was pared by 3 bases and J by 14 bases, with 14 bases between. Germline lookup yields CDR1 SNHLY and CDR2 FYNNEI. In DNA form, the CDR3 reads TGTGCCAGCAGTGACAGGGACACCCGCCTATATTTT. This encodes CASSDRDTRLYF.

Concerning this clone itself: Other DNA sequences in the sample encode the same CDR3. The chain has TRBV3-1 (or the pseudogene TRBV3-2) and TRBJ1-5; D gene unclear. With 1 base removed from V and 2 bases from J, the gap between germline ends came to 0 bases. The CDR3 has 12 residues. The germline gives CDR1 LGHDT, CDR2 YNNKEL (reference sequence). The CDR3 spells CASSQGNQPQHF. The DNA for the CDR3 is TGTGCCAGCAGCCAAGGCAATCAGCCCCAGCATTTT.

CDR3 sequence: CASSLGFGDRVAGYTF. In nucleotides, the CDR3 is TGCGCCAGCAGCTTGGGGTTTGGTGACAGGGTGGCCGGCTACACCTTC. The genes are TRBV5-1 and TRBJ1-2, with TRBD1 matching 7 bases. Germline V gene sequence: CDR1 SGHRS, CDR2 YFSETQ. The CDR3 loop spans 16 amino acids. J gave up 8 bases and V 0 bases, and 13 bases lay outside the gene matches.